This paragraph reports one T cell receptor (beta chain). The sample belongs to a study of blood T cell repertoires in COVID-19. About the study: Two negative PCRs, clearance, or symptom resolution characterized the recovered Cohort 3 donors. Acute and convalescent COVID-19 specimens originated in the United States, Italy and Spain.

Produced via immunoSEQ multiplex PCR; TCRdb's table is partial and in-frame only. The repertoire holds about 140,000 clones, 84% seen once, with 3.9% in the top ten. V was trimmed by 6 bases and J by 6 bases, leaving 24 bases between them. Germline-derived CDR1 and CDR2 are MNHEY and SMNVEV (reference sequence). This CDR3 is built from 16 residues. The TCR originated in a man between 45 and 60 years old in a cohort exposed to, infected with or recovered from COVID-19 (not recorded which). V usage is TRBV27 and J usage is TRBJ2-7, with D possibly being TRBD1 (6 bases). Sequenced input: PBMCs or T cells enriched from blood (not recorded which). The CDR3 DNA is TGTGCCAGCAGCGCAGGAAACAGGGCCATTGACGGCGAGCAGTACTTC. This encodes CASSAGNRAIDGEQYF.